This TCR beta chain was documented in a study of shared clonotypes between healthy human individuals. Germline V gene lookup returns CDR1 SNHLY and CDR2 FYNNEI. The junction had 4 bases not matched to a gene; V was cut back by 4 bases and J by 2 bases. This CDR3 contains 15 residues. Method: immunoSEQ multiplex PCR; TCRdb's copy keeps in-frame clones and lacks some. The repertoire holds about 1 million clones, with 78% as singletons. The sequence was obtained from a man between 18 and 29 years old in good health. Some clones in this sample may be carry-over from other donors' samples. Sample: memory CD4+ T cells from PBMCs. Subset: CD45RA-negative fraction. The chain is built from TRBV2 and TRBJ1-4; TRBD1 matches 7 bases. CDR3 protein: CASSVNRGTNEKLFF. CDR3 DNA sequence: TGTGCCAGCAGTGTTAACAGGGGCACTAATGAAAAACTGTTTTTT.